The 13 T cell receptor beta chains given below trace back to one sample, sequenced in a study of control samples from healthy donors and cancer patients. Data came from immunoSEQ multiplex PCR; TCRdb stores just in-frame clones and leaves some out. The table records more than 75,000 clones, 80% to 90% of them present only once. Sequenced material: PBMCs. The receptors derive from an older woman with head and neck cancer.

This clone was picked up one time. The CDR3 is CASSPPGGGTNEKLFF. The CDR3 bases are TGTGCCAGCAGCCCCCCTGGTGGGGGAACTAATGAAAAACTGTTTTTT. The rearrangement links TRBV4-2 to TRBJ1-4; a possible D gene is TRBD1 (5 bases). Trimming removed 4 bases at V and 1 base at J, with 13 bases between. The germline gives CDR1 LGHNA, CDR2 YNFKEQ. This CDR3 has 16 amino acids.

This clone was seen a handful of times. The CDR3 spells CASSLTVGEQFF. CDR3 coding DNA: TGTGCCAGCAGCTTAACAGTCGGGGAGCAGTTCTTC. The gene calls are TRBV11-2 and TRBJ2-1; D is uncertain. The CDR3 loop spans 12 amino acids. V lost 2 bases and J 10 bases, leaving 9 bases between the germline ends. Germline CDR1 and CDR2: SGHAT and FQNNGV.

The rearrangement joins TRBV28 to TRBJ1-6; possible D gene TRBD1, 5 bases. CDR1 is MDHEN and CDR2 is SYDVKM in the germline V gene. Trimming pared 4 bases from V and 6 bases from J, leaving 16 bases between. This CDR3 comprises 16 residues. CDR3 amino acids: CASSYPGPEGNSPLHF. The CDR3 DNA is TGTGCCAGCAGTTACCCGGGACCAGAGGGTAATTCACCCCTCCACTTT.

The gene calls are TRBV5-1 and TRBJ2-1, with D unresolved. This CDR3 spans 11 amino acids. Germline CDR1 is SGHRS and CDR2 is YFSETQ. Trimming pared 2 bases from V and 5 bases from J, leaving 2 bases between. CDR3 in DNA: TGCGCCAGCAGCTTACACAATGAGCAGTTCTTC. Protein product: CASSLHNEQFF.

This chain joins TRBV7-9 and TRBJ2-2, with a tentative D call TRBD2 (5 bases). The CDR3 loop spans 15 amino acids. V gave up 1 base and J gave up 5 bases, with 11 bases separating them. Per germline, CDR1 SEHNR and CDR2 FQNEAQ (reference sequence). The CDR3, as DNA: TGTGCCAGCAGCTTAGACGGGGTACGGACCGGGGAGCTGTTTTTT. Its protein is CASSLDGVRTGELFF.

This clone occurred once. The rearrangement uses TRBV6-1 and TRBJ1-6; possible D gene TRBD1, 6 bases. V was clipped by 3 bases and J by 10 bases, with 16 bases between them. There are 15 residues in the CDR3. Germline CDR1 and CDR2: MNHNS and SASEGT. The CDR3 bases are TGTGCCAGCAGTGACGGTGCGGGGGGCCAGTCACCCCTCCACTTT. Protein product: CASSDGAGGQSPLHF.

The chain is built from TRBV15 and TRBJ2-5; 7 nucleotides match TRBD2. Trimming at V came to 4 bases and at J to 1 base, leaving 6 bases not matched to a gene. The CDR3 has 15 amino acids. The germline V gene has CDR1 LNHNV and CDR2 YYDKDF (reference sequence). The CDR3 spells CATSTRLASQETQYF. Written as DNA, the CDR3 is TGTGCCACCAGCACCCGACTAGCATCCCAAGAGACCCAGTACTTC.

This chain uses TRBV3-1 (or the pseudogene TRBV3-2) with TRBJ2-1, with D possibly being TRBD1 (5 bases). Per germline, CDR1 LGHDT and CDR2 YNNKEL (reference sequence). With 2 bases removed from V and 9 bases from J, the gap between germline ends came to 14 bases. The CDR3 runs 14 residues. CDR3 in DNA: TGTGCCAGCAGCCAATACCTAGGAAGGGGTGAGCAGTTCTTC. It yields the protein CASSQYLGRGEQFF.

The chain carries TRBV30 and TRBJ2-3; TRBD1 agrees at 7 bases. Germline V gene sequence: CDR1 GTSNPN, CDR2 SVGIG (reference sequence). The junction had 9 bases not matched to a gene; V was cut back by 4 bases and J by 2 bases. The CDR3 runs 15 residues. The chain's CDR3 is CAWNFGTEATDTQYF. CDR3 in DNA: TGTGCCTGGAATTTTGGGACAGAAGCCACAGATACGCAGTATTTT.

CDR3 sequence reads: CASSSRGARDSGGALHF. In DNA, the CDR3 is TGTGCCAGCAGCTCACGGGGAGCGCGGGACTCGGGGGGGGCCCTCCACTTT. The chain carries TRBV7-2 and TRBJ1-6; the D gene is possibly TRBD1 (5 bases). Germline lookup yields CDR1 SGHTA and CDR2 FQGNSA. This CDR3 has 17 amino acids. V lost 4 bases and J 14 bases, leaving 27 bases between the germline ends.

The chain's CDR3 is CASSPRGLAGGGSYNEQFF. Written as DNA, the CDR3 is TGTGCCAGCAGCCCAAGGGGACTAGCGGGAGGAGGCTCCTACAATGAGCAGTTCTTC. The chain recombines TRBV7-2 with TRBJ2-1, with 15 positions matching TRBD2. Germline assignment: CDR1 SGHTA and CDR2 FQGNSA. The V segment lost 5 bases and the J segment 0 bases; nucleotides outside the gene matches: 8. This CDR3 is 19 amino acids long.

The chain is built from TRBV24-1 and TRBJ2-7; no reliable D call. Germline V gives CDR1 KGHDR, CDR2 SFDVKD. The CDR3 has 14 amino acids. The V gene lost 2 bases and the J gene lost 10 bases, with 17 bases spanning the gap. In nucleotides, the CDR3 is TGTGCCACCAGTGATTCTAGGTCCGCCGAAAAACAGTACTTC. The encoded protein is CATSDSRSAEKQYF.

CDR3 loop: CASSLDLRQGLAYEQYF. CDR3 DNA sequence: TGTGCCAGCAGCTTAGATCTTAGGCAGGGGTTGGCCTACGAGCAGTACTTC. The gene calls are TRBV11-3 and TRBJ2-7, with D possibly being TRBD1 (6 bases). Deletions cut 0 bases from V and 2 bases from J, with 17 bases between. CDR1 and CDR2 (germline): SGHNT, YENEEA. The length of the CDR3 is 17 residues.